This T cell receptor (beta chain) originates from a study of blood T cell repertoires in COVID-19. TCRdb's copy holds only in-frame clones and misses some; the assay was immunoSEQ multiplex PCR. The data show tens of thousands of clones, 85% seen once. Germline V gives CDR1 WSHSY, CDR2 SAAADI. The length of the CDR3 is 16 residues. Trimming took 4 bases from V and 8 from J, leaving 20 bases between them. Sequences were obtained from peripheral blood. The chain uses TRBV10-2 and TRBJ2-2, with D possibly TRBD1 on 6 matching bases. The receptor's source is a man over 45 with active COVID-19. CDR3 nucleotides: TGCGCCAGCAGTGGTGGTGGGGCAGGGGATTTTGGGGAGCTGTTTTTT. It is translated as CASSGGGAGDFGELFF.